Sequencing of this T cell receptor beta chain was carried out in a study of cytomegalovirus exposure and HLA in healthy donors. Study-wide findings and caveats: It was found in a later analysis that first-cohort TCR clusters tended to co-occur in the 100 to 150 validation repertoires. Rarity held for most TCR sequences, but there were some public TCRs that occurred in many donors. The classifier reportedly diagnosed cytomegalovirus status with high specificity and sensitivity.

Clones were read by immunoSEQ multiplex PCR, and TCRdb kept only the in-frame ones, dropping some. The sample lists about 150,000 clones, about 95% occurring once. This clone was counted once. The antigen remains unidentified. The CDR3 consists of 14 residues. Germline-derived CDR1 and CDR2 are GTSNPN and SVGIG (reference sequence). The ends were cut back, 2 bases at V and 10 bases at J, with 15 bases in the middle. The specimen sequenced was PBMCs. The receptor's source is a young man in good health and CMV-seropositive. This chain joins TRBV30 and TRBJ1-6; perhaps TRBD1 as D (5 bases). The CDR3 DNA reads as TGTGCCTGGAGTAGCGTTAGGGGAAACTCACCCCTCCACTTT. Protein sequence: CAWSSVRGNSPLHF.